What follows is one TCR beta chain and its context. What it recognizes is unknown. The data belong to a study of cytomegalovirus exposure and HLA in healthy donors. Study in general: As released early, the data held 70 million to 95 million unique TCRs from HLA-typed donors. The study, taken as a whole, reports: TCR sequences were mostly rare, though some public TCRs occurred in many donors. Presence/absence analyses treated sequencing depth as roughly uniform across donors.

The donors, nominally healthy at sampling, likely had unrecorded immune exposures. In the PCR, 60 Vbeta and 13 Jbeta primers were used. Sequencing was performed with immunoSEQ multiplex PCR; in TCRdb, only in-frame clones are kept and a portion is missing. This table lists nearly 200,000 clones. The CDR3 totals 13 residues. The germline CDR1 and CDR2 sequences are SGHDT and YYEEEE. The V gene lost 2 bases and the J gene lost 12 bases, with 17 bases spanning the gap. The sequencing input was PBMCs. The TCR sequence derives from a boy between 10 and 17 years old in good health and CMV-seronegative. The V and J genes are TRBV5-6 and TRBJ1-2; the D gene is possibly TRBD1 (5 bases). The CDR3 nucleotides are TGTGCCAGCAGCTTAGGGACTCCTTCGTGGGACACCTTC. Translating it yields CASSLGTPSWDTF.